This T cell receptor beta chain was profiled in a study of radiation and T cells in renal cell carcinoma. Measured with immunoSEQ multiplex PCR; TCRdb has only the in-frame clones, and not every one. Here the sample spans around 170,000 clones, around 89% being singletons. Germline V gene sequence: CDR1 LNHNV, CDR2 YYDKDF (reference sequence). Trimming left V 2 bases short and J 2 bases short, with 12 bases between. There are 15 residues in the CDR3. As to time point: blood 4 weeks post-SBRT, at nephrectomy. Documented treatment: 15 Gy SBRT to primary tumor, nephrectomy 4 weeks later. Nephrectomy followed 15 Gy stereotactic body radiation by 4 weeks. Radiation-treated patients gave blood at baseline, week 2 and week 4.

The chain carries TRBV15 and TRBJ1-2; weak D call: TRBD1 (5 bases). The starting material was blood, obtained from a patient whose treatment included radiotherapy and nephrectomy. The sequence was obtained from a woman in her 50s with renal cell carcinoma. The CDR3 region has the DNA TGTGCCACCAGCAGAAACAGGAGGCCGAACTATGGCTACACCTTC. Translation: CATSRNRRPNYGYTF.